Shown below are 22 T cell receptor beta chains from a single sample sequenced in a study of Tregs in tolerant kidney transplant recipients. Profiling relied on immunoSEQ multiplex PCR, and the TCRdb table lists in-frame clones only, not all of them. Found here are some 250,000 clones, roughly 84% of them singletons; the top ten hold 0.64%. Sequencing was performed on CD4+ T cells from blood. The receptors come from a human donor in good health.

The V call is TRBV11-1, the J call TRBJ2-1, with D tentatively TRBD2 (6 bases). Trimming cost V 4 bases and J 5 bases, with 9 bases left between them. The CDR3 sequence is 13 residues long. Germline V gene sequence: CDR1 SGHAT, CDR2 FQDESV (reference sequence). The CDR3 is CASSSGLHNEQFF. CDR3 nucleotide sequence: TGTGCCAGCAGCTCGGGACTGCACAATGAGCAGTTCTTC.

This clone was counted only a few times. V is TRBV7-9 and J is TRBJ1-1, with D perhaps matching TRBD1 (5 bases). Germline lookup yields CDR1 SEHNR and CDR2 FQNEAQ (reference sequence). The CDR3 sequence is 14 residues long. V lost 5 bases and J 1 base, leaving 11 bases between the germline ends. CDR3 sequence (DNA): TGTGCCAGCAGCGACCGAGGGGCGAACACTGAAGCTTTCTTT. Translation gives CASSDRGANTEAFF. The variable domain in full, completed from reference TRBV7-9 and TRBJ1-1, reads DTGVSQNPRHKITKRGQNVTFRCDPISEHNRLYWYRQTLGQGPEFLTYFQNEAQLEKSRLLSDRFSAERPKGSFSTLEIQRTEQGDSAMYLCASSDRGANTEAFFGQGTRLTVV.

Details on this clone: Other DNA sequences in the same sample also yield this CDR3. The J gene is TRBJ2-3, the V gene TRBV18; D not resolved. Germline V gene lookup returns CDR1 KGHSH and CDR2 LQKENI. The CDR3 runs 12 residues. The V gene lost 5 bases and the J gene lost 2 bases, with 5 bases spanning the gap. The CDR3 is CASSTSTDTQYF. The CDR3 DNA follows: TGTGCCAGCTCAACTTCCACAGATACGCAGTATTTT.

The rearrangement links TRBV7-8 to TRBJ1-1; a possible D gene is TRBD1 (5 bases). The CDR3 has 13 residues. Per germline, CDR1 SGHVS and CDR2 FQNEAQ. Trimming cost V 8 bases and J 4 bases, with 14 bases left between them. This CDR3 is CASRKRGGTEAFF. CDR3 coding DNA: TGTGCCAGCCGCAAGAGGGGTGGCACTGAAGCTTTCTTT.

This rearrangement joins TRBV5-4 to TRBJ2-1, with unresolved D. The germline V gene has CDR1 SGHNT and CDR2 YYREEE (reference sequence). This CDR3 spans 13 amino acids. V was shortened by 0 bases and J by 5 bases, with 6 bases between the two germline ends. Written as DNA, the CDR3 is TGTGCCAGCAGCTTGGTTGTGGACAATGAGCAGTTCTTC. This translates into CASSLVVDNEQFF.

This clone appeared once. V gene TRBV7-6 combines with J gene TRBJ2-2; D not resolved. Trimming shortened V by 0 bases and J by 1 base, and 6 bases separated the two germline ends. Germline V gene lookup returns CDR1 SGHVS and CDR2 FNYEAQ. This CDR3 is 15 amino acids long. This CDR3 reads CASSLAGWNTGELFF. The DNA for the CDR3 is TGTGCCAGCAGCTTAGCGGGATGGAACACCGGGGAGCTGTTTTTT.

The count of this clone is one. The J gene is TRBJ2-5, the V gene TRBV18; D might be TRBD2 (5 bases). V shed 5 bases and J shed 5 bases, with 9 bases lying between them. The CDR3 runs 12 residues. From germline, CDR1 is KGHSH and CDR2 LQKENI. In nucleotides, the CDR3 is TGTGCCAGCTCAGACTTAGCGGAGACCCAGTACTTC. This encodes CASSDLAETQYF.

V is TRBV30 and J is TRBJ2-2; 14 bases agree with TRBD2. The J segment lost 6 bases and the V segment lost 0 bases, leaving 15 bases of the junction unmatched. The CDR3 contains 20 residues. The V gene's germline CDR1 is GTSNPN and CDR2 SVGIG (reference sequence). CDR3 amino acids: CAWSVFFQTSGGADAGELFF. For the CDR3, the DNA is TGTGCCTGGAGTGTATTTTTCCAGACTAGCGGGGGGGCCGATGCCGGGGAGCTGTTTTTT.

J is TRBJ2-1 and V is TRBV10-1; 9 positions agree with TRBD2. Germline values: CDR1 WNHNN, CDR2 SYGVQD (reference sequence). The CDR3 is 16 residues long. J gave up 8 bases and V 0 bases, and 8 bases lay outside the gene matches. Here the CDR3 DNA reads TGCGCCAGCAGTGAGTCGGGGGTAGCGGGAGTAGATGAGCAGTTCTTC. Translation gives CASSESGVAGVDEQFF.

The V and J genes are TRBV10-3 and TRBJ1-4; maybe TRBD1 (6 bases). The germline V gene encodes CDR1 ENHRY and CDR2 SYGVKD. The CDR3 is 13 residues long. The CDR3 DNA follows: TGTGCTGCCTCGGGGGGCAGTAATGAAAAACTGTTTTTT. Translation: CAASGGSNEKLFF.

As concerns this clone: Germline and junction disagree at one end, which may indicate a read error. The gene calls are TRBV18 and TRBJ1-4, with a tentative D call TRBD1 (6 bases). The germline gives CDR1 KGHSH, CDR2 LQKENI. CDR3 length: 14 amino acids. The chain's CDR3 is CASSPRQGNEELFF. The DNA of the CDR3 is TGTGCCAGCTCACCACGGCAGGGGAATGAAGAACTGTTTTTT.

This chain's CDR3 is CASSQSTGEAFF. The CDR3 DNA follows: TGTGCCAGCAGCCAATCCACAGGGGAAGCTTTCTTT. V and J are TRBV7-6 and TRBJ1-1; a weak D match, TRBD1 (6 bases). Germline V gives CDR1 SGHVS, CDR2 FNYEAQ. The CDR3 runs 12 residues. V was cut by 5 bases and J by 8 bases, with 12 bases left in between.

The gene calls are TRBV18 and TRBJ1-1; D remains ambiguous. The V and J ends lost 1 base and 8 bases respectively, with 11 bases between them. CDR3 length equals 13 residues. Germline V gene sequence: CDR1 KGHSH, CDR2 LQKENI. The CDR3 nucleotides are TGTGCCAGCTCACCACATCCGAAAGGAGAAGCTTTCTTT. This gives the protein CASSPHPKGEAFF. The whole variable domain, filled in from reference TRBV18 and TRBJ1-1, reads NAGVMQNPRHLVRRRGQEARLRCSPMKGHSHVYWYRQLPEEGLKFMVYLQKENIIDESGMPKERFSAEFPKEGPSILRIQQVVRGDSAAYFCASSPHPKGEAFFGQGTRLTVV.

The table lists this clone with a few counts. The genes are TRBV7-9 and TRBJ2-5; 8 positions match TRBD2. The V and J ends lost 3 bases and 2 bases, in that order; junction bases with no gene match: 5. The germline gives CDR1 SEHNR, CDR2 FQNEAQ (reference sequence). The CDR3 contains 15 residues. The CDR3 DNA sequence: TGTGCCAGCAGCTTGGGAGCGGGGGTTCAAGAGACCCAGTACTTC. This encodes CASSLGAGVQETQYF. Looking up the rest from reference TRBV7-9 and TRBJ2-5 gives the full variable domain: DTGVSQNPRHKITKRGQNVTFRCDPISEHNRLYWYRQTLGQGPEFLTYFQNEAQLEKSRLLSDRFSAERPKGSFSTLEIQRTEQGDSAMYLCASSLGAGVQETQYFGPGTRLLVL.

V is TRBV18 and J is TRBJ1-5, with D uncertain. Germline V gene lookup returns CDR1 KGHSH and CDR2 LQKENI. The CDR3 is 14 residues long. Between the trimmed V and J ends, which lost 6 bases and 1 base, there was a span of 10 bases. Here the CDR3 reads CASSSEVSNQPQHF. The DNA of the CDR3 is TGTGCCAGCTCCTCTGAGGTAAGCAATCAGCCCCAGCATTTT.

This clone was seen a single time. The V gene is TRBV6-5, the J gene TRBJ2-5; 8 bases fit TRBD1. V lost 8 bases and J lost 4; bases outside the gene matches: 6. Germline values: CDR1 MNHEY, CDR2 SVGAGI. CDR3 length equals 13 residues. CDR3 sequence (DNA): TGTGCCAGCCTCGGACAGGGAAGAGAGACCCAGTACTTC. Its translation: CASLGQGRETQYF.

The chain is built from TRBV4-1 and TRBJ1-2, with TRBD1 as a possible D gene (6 bases). Looked up from germline, CDR1 is MGHRA and CDR2 is YSYEKL. There are 16 residues in the CDR3. The germline V and J ends were trimmed by 2 bases and 2 bases, with 15 bases remaining between them. CDR3 in amino acids: CASSQPQGGLNYGYTF. CDR3 nucleotides: TGCGCCAGCAGCCAACCACAGGGAGGACTAAACTATGGCTACACCTTC.

V gene TRBV11-2 combines with J gene TRBJ1-2; no firm D call. Trimming removed 1 base at V and 2 bases at J, with 8 bases between. The CDR3 totals 14 residues. CDR1 and CDR2 (germline): SGHAT, FQNNGV. The CDR3 loop is CASSLVDKNYGYTF. For the CDR3, the DNA is TGTGCCAGCAGCTTAGTAGACAAGAACTATGGCTACACCTTC.

The table lists this clone with a count of one. This chain joins TRBV30 and TRBJ1-1; D is unresolved. Trimming took off 3 bases at V and 1 base at J, with 6 bases between the two ends. Germline CDR1 reads GTSNPN; CDR2 reads SVGIG (reference sequence). The CDR3 has 12 amino acids. The DNA of the CDR3 is TGTGCCTGGAGGTGGGGGAACACTGAAGCTTTCTTT. It is translated as CAWRWGNTEAFF.

The gene calls are TRBV5-1 and TRBJ2-7; TRBD2 matches 12 bases. The CDR3 is 15 amino acids. CDR1 and CDR2 (germline): SGHRS, YFSETQ. V gave up 0 bases and J gave up 7 bases; unmatched junction bases: 5. In DNA form, the CDR3 reads TGCGCCAGCAGCTTGGGACTAGCGGGAGCGCTGGAGCAGTACTTC. Protein product: CASSLGLAGALEQYF.

This rearrangement joins TRBV19 to TRBJ1-2, with TRBD1 matching 11 bases. Germline V gene data show CDR1 as LNHDA and CDR2 as SQIVND (reference sequence). This CDR3 contains 13 residues. V lost 7 bases and J lost 6; bases outside the gene matches: 4. CDR3 sequence reads: CASIGTGGNGYTF. In DNA, the CDR3 is TGTGCCAGTATAGGGACAGGGGGAAATGGCTACACCTTC.

This clone has more than one count but fewer than ten. The rearrangement joins TRBV6-1 to TRBJ1-2; TRBD1 aligns across 10 bases. The germline V gene encodes CDR1 MNHNS and CDR2 SASEGT. V trimming: 4 bases; J trimming: 8 bases; junction bases outside the gene matches: 10. The CDR3 sequence is 15 residues long. CDR3 sequence reads: CASSASGTGAWGYTF. The CDR3 DNA reads TGTGCCAGCAGTGCTTCCGGGACAGGGGCTTGGGGCTACACCTTC.